The entry below describes one T cell receptor (beta chain). These data come from a study of blood T cell repertoires in COVID-19. Across the whole study: The cDNA or gDNA used as material had been derived from T cells, B-cell-depleted T cells, or PBMCs.

J lost 4 bases, V lost 4 bases, and 3 bases had no gene match. Germline CDR1 and CDR2: LGHDT and YNNKEL (reference sequence). The CDR3 is 15 amino acids. Here immunoSEQ multiplex PCR was the method, and the copy in TCRdb shows in-frame clones only, minus some. The sample holds about 300,000 clones, more than 70% seen once. The clonotype was recovered from a woman aged 25 to 39 who had recovered from COVID-19. Sequencing input: peripheral blood. The V and J genes are TRBV3-1 (or the pseudogene TRBV3-2) and TRBJ2-3; 12 bases agree with TRBD2. CDR3 loop: CASSRTSGDSDTQYF. The CDR3 coding sequence is TGTGCCAGCAGCCGGACTAGCGGGGATTCAGATACGCAGTATTTT.